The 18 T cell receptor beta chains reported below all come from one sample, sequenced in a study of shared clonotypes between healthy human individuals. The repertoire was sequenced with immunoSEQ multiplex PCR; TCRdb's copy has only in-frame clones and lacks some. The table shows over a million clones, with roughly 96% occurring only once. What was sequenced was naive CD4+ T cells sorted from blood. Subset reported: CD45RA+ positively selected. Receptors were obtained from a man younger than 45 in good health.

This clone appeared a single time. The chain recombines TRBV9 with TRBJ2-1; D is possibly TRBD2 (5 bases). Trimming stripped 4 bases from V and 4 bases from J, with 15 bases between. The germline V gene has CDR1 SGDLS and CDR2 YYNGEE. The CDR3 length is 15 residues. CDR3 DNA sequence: TGTGCCAGCAGCTTAGGACTTACCACTTACAATGAGCAGTTCTTC. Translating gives CASSLGLTTYNEQFF.

The CDR3: CASSFEGPGEQYF. The DNA of the CDR3 is TGTGCCAGCAGCTTCGAGGGGCCGGGGGAGCAGTACTTC. The chain uses TRBV7-9 and TRBJ2-7, with D perhaps TRBD1 or TRBD2 (5 bases each). Germline V gene sequence: CDR1 SEHNR, CDR2 FQNEAQ (reference sequence). Trimming removed 3 bases at V and 7 bases at J, with 13 bases between. CDR3 size: 13 residues.

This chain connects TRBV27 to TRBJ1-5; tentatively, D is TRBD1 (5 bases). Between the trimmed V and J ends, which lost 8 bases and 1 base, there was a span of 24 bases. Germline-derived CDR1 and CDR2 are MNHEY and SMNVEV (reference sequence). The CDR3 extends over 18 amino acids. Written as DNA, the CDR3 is TGTGCCAGCCTTTTGTGGGGGGGTAGCTTAGTAAGCAATCAGCCCCAGCATTTT. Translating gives CASLLWGGSLVSNQPQHF.

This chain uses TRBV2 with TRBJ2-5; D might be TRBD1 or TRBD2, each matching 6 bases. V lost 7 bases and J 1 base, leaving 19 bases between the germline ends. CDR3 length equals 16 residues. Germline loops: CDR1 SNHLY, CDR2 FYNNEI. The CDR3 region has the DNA TGTGCCAGCATAAACAGGGACTGGAAGGGCCAAGAGACCCAGTACTTC. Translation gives CASINRDWKGQETQYF.

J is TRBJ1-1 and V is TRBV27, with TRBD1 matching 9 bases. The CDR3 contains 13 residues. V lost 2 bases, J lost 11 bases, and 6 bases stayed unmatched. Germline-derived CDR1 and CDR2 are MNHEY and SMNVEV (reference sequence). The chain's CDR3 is CASSLHYRGPAFF. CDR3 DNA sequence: TGTGCCAGCAGTTTACATTACAGGGGGCCGGCTTTCTTT.

The CDR3 nucleotides are TGTGCCAGCAGCTTAGATCATTTCCTAGCGGGAAAGGACGAGCAGTACTTC. Protein: CASSLDHFLAGKDEQYF. The genes are TRBV11-2 and TRBJ2-7; 9 positions agree with TRBD2. The CDR3 consists of 17 residues. Germline loops: CDR1 SGHAT, CDR2 FQNNGV. After removal of 0 bases from V and 5 bases from J, the junction contained 11 bases not matched to a gene.

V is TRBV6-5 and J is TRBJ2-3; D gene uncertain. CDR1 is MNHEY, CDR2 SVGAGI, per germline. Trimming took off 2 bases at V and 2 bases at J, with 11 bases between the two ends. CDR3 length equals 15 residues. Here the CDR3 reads CASSYTGPYTDTQYF. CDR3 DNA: TGTGCCAGCAGTTACACCGGACCCTACACAGATACGCAGTATTTT.

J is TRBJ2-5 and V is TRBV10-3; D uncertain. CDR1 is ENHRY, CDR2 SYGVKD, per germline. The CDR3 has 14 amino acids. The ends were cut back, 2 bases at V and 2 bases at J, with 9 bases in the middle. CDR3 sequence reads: CAISERAEQETQYF. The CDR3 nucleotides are TGTGCCATCAGTGAGAGGGCAGAACAAGAGACCCAGTACTTC.

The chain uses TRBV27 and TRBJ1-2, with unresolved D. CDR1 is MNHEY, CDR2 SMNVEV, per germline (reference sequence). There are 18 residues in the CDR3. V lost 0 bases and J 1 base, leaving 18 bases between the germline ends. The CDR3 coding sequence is TGTGCCAGCAGTTTATCCCAGCCCGTCTTCGGTGTTAACTATGGCTACACCTTC. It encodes CASSLSQPVFGVNYGYTF.

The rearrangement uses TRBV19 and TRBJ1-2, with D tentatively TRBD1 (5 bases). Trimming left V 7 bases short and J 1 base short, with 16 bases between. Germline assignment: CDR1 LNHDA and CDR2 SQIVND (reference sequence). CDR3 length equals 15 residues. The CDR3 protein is CASTPRQTRNYGYTF. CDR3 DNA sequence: TGTGCCAGTACCCCCCGACAGACCCGTAACTATGGCTACACCTTC.

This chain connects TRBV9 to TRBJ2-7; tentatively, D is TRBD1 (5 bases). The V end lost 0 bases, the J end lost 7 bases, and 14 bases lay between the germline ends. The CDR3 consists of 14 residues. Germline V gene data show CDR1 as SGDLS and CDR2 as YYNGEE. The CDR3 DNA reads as TGTGCCAGCAGCGTAGGCGACTCAGGGTGGGAGCAGTACTTC. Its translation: CASSVGDSGWEQYF.

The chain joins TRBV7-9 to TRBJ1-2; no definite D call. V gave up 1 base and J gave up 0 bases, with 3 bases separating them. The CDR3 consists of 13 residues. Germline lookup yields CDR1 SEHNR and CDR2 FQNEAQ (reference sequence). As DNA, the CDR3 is TGTGCCAGCAGCTTAGTGGCTAACTATGGCTACACCTTC. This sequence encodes CASSLVANYGYTF.

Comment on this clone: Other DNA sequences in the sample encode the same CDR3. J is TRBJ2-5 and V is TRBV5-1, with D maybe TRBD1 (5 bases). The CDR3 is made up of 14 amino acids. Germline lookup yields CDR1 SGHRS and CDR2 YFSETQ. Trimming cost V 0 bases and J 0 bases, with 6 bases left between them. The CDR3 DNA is TGCGCCAGCAGCTTGGCAGGGTACCAAGAGACCCAGTACTTC. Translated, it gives CASSLAGYQETQYF.

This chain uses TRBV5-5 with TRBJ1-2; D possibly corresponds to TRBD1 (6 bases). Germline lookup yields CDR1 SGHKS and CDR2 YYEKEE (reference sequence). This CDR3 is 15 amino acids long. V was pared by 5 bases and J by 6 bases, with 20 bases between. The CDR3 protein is CASRTNRDTGDGYTF. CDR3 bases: TGTGCCAGCAGAACAAATCGGGACACTGGGGATGGCTACACCTTC.

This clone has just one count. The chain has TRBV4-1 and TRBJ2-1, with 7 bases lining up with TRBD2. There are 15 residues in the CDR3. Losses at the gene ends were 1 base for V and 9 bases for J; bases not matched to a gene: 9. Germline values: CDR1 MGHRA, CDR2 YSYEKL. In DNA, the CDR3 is TGCGCCAGCAGCCAAGTTGGAGCGGGGAATGGTGAGCAGTTCTTC. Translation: CASSQVGAGNGEQFF.

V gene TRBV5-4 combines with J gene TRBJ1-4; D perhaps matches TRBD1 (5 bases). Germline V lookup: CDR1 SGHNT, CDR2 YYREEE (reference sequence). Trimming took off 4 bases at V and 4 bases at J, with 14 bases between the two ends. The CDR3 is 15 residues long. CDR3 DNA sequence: TGTGCCAGCAGCACCCGGGACCGATATAATGAAAAACTGTTTTTT. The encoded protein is CASSTRDRYNEKLFF.

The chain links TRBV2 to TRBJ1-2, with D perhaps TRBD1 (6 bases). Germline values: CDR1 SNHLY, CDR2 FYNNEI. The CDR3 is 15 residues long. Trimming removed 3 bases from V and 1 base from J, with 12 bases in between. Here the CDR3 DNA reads TGTGCCAGCAGTGACGACAGGATTATTAACTATGGCTACACCTTC. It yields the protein CASSDDRIINYGYTF. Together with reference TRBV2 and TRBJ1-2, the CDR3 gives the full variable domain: EPEVTQTPSHQVTQMGQEVILRCVPISNHLYFYWYRQILGQKVEFLVSFYNNEISEKSEIFDDQFSVERPDGSNFTLKIRSTKLEDSAMYFCASSDDRIINYGYTFGSGTRLTVV.

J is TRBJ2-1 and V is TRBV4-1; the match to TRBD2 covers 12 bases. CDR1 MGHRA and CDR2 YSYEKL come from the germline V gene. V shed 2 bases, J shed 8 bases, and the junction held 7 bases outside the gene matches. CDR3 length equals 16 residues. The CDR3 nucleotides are TGCGCCAGCAGCCAACTCGGGACTAGCGGGCGGGATGAGCAGTTCTTC. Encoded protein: CASSQLGTSGRDEQFF.